The TCR beta chain under discussion was sequenced for a study of shared clonotypes between healthy human individuals. To note about this clone: Its antigen is not identified.

Deep-level assay runs were performed. In the original workflow: Filtering was not the same, since immunoSEQ gave junction-only sequences without quality scores. Produced via immunoSEQ multiplex PCR; TCRdb's table is partial and in-frame only. V, J and clone size reflect that table, while D and trimming were determined from the DNA. The sample yields hundreds of thousands of clones, around 78% seen once. Germline CDR1 SGHNT, CDR2 YYREEE (reference sequence). The V end was cut by 0 bases, the J end by 6 bases, with 13 bases between. There are 15 residues in the CDR3. Points from the study as a whole: In this cohort, only blood was sampled, and tissue repertoires likely differ.

The chain joins TRBV5-4 to TRBJ2-4; no definite D call. The source of this sequence is a woman aged 40 to 49 in good health. Some clones in this sample may be carry-over from other donors' samples. The sequenced sample consisted of PBMCs. DNA of the CDR3: TGTGCCAGCAGCTTGGGTCTGGGTTTGGGAAACATTCAGTACTTC. It translates to CASSLGLGLGNIQYF. The complete variable domain, with remaining parts taken from reference TRBV5-4 and TRBJ2-4, reads ETGVTQSPTHLIKTRGQQVTLRCSSQSGHNTVSWYQQALGQGPQFIFQYYREEENGRGNFPPRFSGLQFPNYSSELNVNALELDDSALYLCASSLGLGLGNIQYFGAGTRLSVL.